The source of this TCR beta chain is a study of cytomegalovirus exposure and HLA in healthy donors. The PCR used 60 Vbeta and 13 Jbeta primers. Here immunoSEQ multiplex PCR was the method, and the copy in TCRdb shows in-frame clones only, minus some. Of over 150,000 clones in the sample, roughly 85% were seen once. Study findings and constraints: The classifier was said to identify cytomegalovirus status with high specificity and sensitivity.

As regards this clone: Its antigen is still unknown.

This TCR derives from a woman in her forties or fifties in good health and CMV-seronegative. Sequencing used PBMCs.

CDR3 sequence reads: CSVEGGPGSYNEQFF. In DNA form, the CDR3 reads TGCAGCGTTGAAGGCGGGCCTGGCTCCTACAATGAGCAGTTCTTC. The V and J genes are TRBV29-1 and TRBJ2-1, with a possible D match to TRBD2 (5 bases). V was pared by 1 base and J by 0 bases, with 10 bases between. There are 15 residues in the CDR3. Germline values: CDR1 SQVTM, CDR2 ANQGSEA.